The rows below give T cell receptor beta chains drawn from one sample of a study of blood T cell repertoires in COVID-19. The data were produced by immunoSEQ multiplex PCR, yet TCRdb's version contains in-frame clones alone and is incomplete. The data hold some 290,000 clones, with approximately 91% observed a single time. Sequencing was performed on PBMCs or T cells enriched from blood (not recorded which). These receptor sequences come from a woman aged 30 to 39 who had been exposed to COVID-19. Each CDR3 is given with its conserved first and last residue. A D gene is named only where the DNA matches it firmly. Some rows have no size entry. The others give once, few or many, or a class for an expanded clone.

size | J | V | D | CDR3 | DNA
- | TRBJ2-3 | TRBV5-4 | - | CASSLEDTRFVDTQYF | TGTGCCAGCAGCTTGGAGGACACCCGTTTTGTGGATACGCAGTATTTT
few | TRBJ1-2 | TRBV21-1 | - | CASSKETRGDRLNYGYTF | TGTGCCAGCAGCAAAGAGACCCGGGGGGACAGGTTAAACTATGGCTACACCTTC
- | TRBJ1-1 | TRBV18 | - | CASSPGGRQMNTEAFF | TGTGCCAGCTCACCGGGGGGGCGACAGATGAACACTGAAGCTTTCTTT
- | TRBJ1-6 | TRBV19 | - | CASSITGVSSYNSPLHF | TGTGCCAGTAGTATAACCGGTGTTAGCTCCTATAATTCACCCCTCCACTTT
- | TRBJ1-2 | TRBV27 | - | CASSSQGMRGYTF | TGTGCCAGCAGTTCACAGGGCATGAGGGGCTACACCTTC
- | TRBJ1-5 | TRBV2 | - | CASSEQESRAQHF | TGTGCCAGCAGTGAACAGGAGTCGCGGGCCCAGCATTTT
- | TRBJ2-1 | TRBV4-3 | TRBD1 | CASSRTSGTGVSNEQFF | TGCGCCAGCAGCCGAACATCCGGGACAGGGGTGAGCAATGAGCAGTTCTTC
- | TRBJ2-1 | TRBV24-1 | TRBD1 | CATSDPQGNEQFF | TGTGCCACCAGTGATCCACAGGGGAATGAGCAGTTCTTC
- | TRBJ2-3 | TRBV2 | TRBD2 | CASSDSGGATDTQYF | TGTGCCAGCAGTGATAGCGGGGGGGCGACAGATACGCAGTATTTT
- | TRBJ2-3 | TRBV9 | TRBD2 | CASSVGNSGGPPDTQYF | TGTGCCAGCAGCGTAGGAAATAGCGGGGGGCCCCCAGATACGCAGTATTTT
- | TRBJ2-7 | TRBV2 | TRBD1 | CASSATGSEQYF | TGTGCCAGCAGCGCGACAGGGTCCGAGCAGTACTTC
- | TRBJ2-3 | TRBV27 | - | CASGLTGWGTDTQYF | TGTGCCAGCGGATTAACAGGGTGGGGCACAGATACGCAGTATTTT
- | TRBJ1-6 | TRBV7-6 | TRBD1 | CASSLGQEGSPLHF | TGTGCCAGCAGCTTGGGACAGGAGGGTTCACCCCTCCACTTT
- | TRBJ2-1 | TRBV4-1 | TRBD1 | CASSENQGVDEQFF | TGCGCCAGCAGTGAGAATCAGGGGGTTGATGAGCAGTTCTTC
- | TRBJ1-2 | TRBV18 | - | CASSPSDGYTF | TGTGCCAGCTCACCCTCAGATGGCTACACCTTC
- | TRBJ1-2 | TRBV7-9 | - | CASSPRSGSSYGYTF | TGTGCCAGCAGCCCAAGGTCGGGTAGTTCCTATGGCTACACCTTC
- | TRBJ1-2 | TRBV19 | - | CASSMGLGANYGYTF | TGTGCCAGTAGTATGGGGTTGGGGGCCAACTATGGCTACACCTTC
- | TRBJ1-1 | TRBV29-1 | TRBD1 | CSVAGGGGWNTEAFF | TGCAGCGTTGCAGGGGGCGGAGGTTGGAACACTGAAGCTTTCTTT
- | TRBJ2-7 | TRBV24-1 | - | CATSPGGTASYEQYF | TGTGCCACCAGTCCAGGGGGGACAGCCTCCTACGAGCAGTACTTC
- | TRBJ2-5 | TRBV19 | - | CASSGLNRDQETQYF | TGTGCCAGTAGTGGGCTGAACAGGGACCAAGAGACCCAGTACTTC
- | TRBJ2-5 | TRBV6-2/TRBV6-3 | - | CASSYSTNSLQETQYF | TGTGCCAGCAGTTACTCGACTAATAGCCTCCAAGAGACCCAGTACTTC
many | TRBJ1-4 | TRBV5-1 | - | CASGLKGTNEKLFF | TGCGCCAGCGGATTAAAGGGGACTAATGAAAAACTGTTTTTT
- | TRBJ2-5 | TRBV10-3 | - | CAISELGQQETQYF | TGTGCCATCAGTGAGTTAGGACAGCAAGAGACCCAGTACTTC
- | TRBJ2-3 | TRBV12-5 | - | CASGLGDRGGTDTQYF | TGTGCTAGTGGTTTGGGGGACAGAGGAGGGACAGATACGCAGTATTTT
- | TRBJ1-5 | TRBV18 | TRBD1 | CASSPDRSEPQHF | TGTGCCAGCTCACCGGACAGGTCTGAACCCCAGCATTTT
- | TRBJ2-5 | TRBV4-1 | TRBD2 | CASSPKGLAGGETQYF | TGCGCCAGCAGCCCCAAGGGCCTAGCGGGGGGGGAGACCCAGTACTTC
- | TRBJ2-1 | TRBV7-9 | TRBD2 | CASSLTSGLYNEQFF | TGTGCCAGCAGCCTGACTAGCGGGCTCTACAATGAGCAGTTCTTC
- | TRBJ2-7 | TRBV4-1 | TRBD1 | CASSQGPGQGSWEQYF | TGCGCCAGCAGCCAAGGACCGGGACAGGGATCTTGGGAGCAGTACTTC
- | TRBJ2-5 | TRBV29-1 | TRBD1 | CSVDRGRETQYF | TGCAGCGTGGACAGGGGGCGAGAGACCCAGTACTTC
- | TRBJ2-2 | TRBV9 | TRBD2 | CASSFTGGTGELFF | TGTGCCAGCAGCTTTACGGGGGGAACCGGGGAGCTGTTTTTT
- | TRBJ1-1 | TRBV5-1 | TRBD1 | CASSRQGQGTNTEAFF | TGCGCCAGCAGCAGACAGGGACAGGGTACGAACACTGAAGCTTTCTTT
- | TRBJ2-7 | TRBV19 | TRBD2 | CASSTGGIPSYEQYF | TGTGCCAGTAGTACGGGGGGAATCCCCTCCTACGAGCAGTACTTC
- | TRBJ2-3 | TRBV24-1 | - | CATSEAGSVSTDTQYF | TGTGCCACCAGTGAAGCAGGGTCCGTGAGCACAGATACGCAGTATTTT
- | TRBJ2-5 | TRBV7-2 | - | CASSFLGAQETQYF | TGTGCCAGCAGCTTTTTGGGGGCCCAAGAGACCCAGTACTTC
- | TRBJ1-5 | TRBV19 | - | CASSKRVDQPQHF | TGTGCCAGTAGTAAGAGGGTGGATCAGCCCCAGCATTTT
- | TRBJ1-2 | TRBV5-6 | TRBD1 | CASSLGGQVGYGYTF | TGTGCCAGCAGCTTGGGGGGACAGGTTGGCTATGGCTACACCTTC
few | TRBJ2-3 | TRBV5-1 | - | CASSLRGLTIDTQYF | TGCGCCAGCAGCTTGAGGGGCCTAACAATAGATACGCAGTATTTT
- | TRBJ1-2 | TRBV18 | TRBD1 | CASSVTGEGYTF | TGTGCCAGCTCAGTGACAGGGGAAGGCTACACCTTC
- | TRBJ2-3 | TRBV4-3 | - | CASSQDWVDTDTQYF | TGCGCCAGCAGCCAGGACTGGGTTGACACAGATACGCAGTATTTT
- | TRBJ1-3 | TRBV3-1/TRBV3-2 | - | CASSQVSGRNTIYF | TGTGCCAGCAGCCAAGTTAGCGGAAGAAACACCATATATTTT
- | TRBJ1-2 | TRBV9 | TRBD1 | CASSAGQGSTYGYTF | TGTGCCAGCAGCGCTGGACAGGGTAGCACCTATGGCTACACCTTC
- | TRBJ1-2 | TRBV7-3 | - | CASSHNRERDGYTF | TGTGCCAGCAGCCACAACAGGGAGAGGGATGGCTACACCTTC
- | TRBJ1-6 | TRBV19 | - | CASSIKSENSPLHF | TGTGCCAGTAGTATAAAATCGGAGAATTCACCCCTCCACTTT
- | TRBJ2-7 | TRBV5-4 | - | CASSFIGQPYEQYF | TGTGCCAGCAGCTTTATCGGACAGCCCTACGAGCAGTACTTC
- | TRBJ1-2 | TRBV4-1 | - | CASSRDRNNYGYTF | TGCGCCAGCAGCCGAGACAGGAATAACTATGGCTACACCTTC